This T cell receptor (beta chain) came from a study of regulatory T cells in long-lasting Graves disease (dated by TCRdb to the early 2020s). Context from the whole study: In the newly diagnosed Graves' disease group, patients had been taking antithyroid drugs for less than 3 months. Patients with persistent Graves' disease were compared with patients with newly diagnosed Graves' disease using TCR sequencing and RNA sequencing of peripheral blood. The study was conducted in China and was registered as a clinical trial. TCR sequencing covered around 13 persistent and 20 or so newly diagnosed Graves' disease patients, around 33 samples in total.

Paper-wide results and their limitations: Sequencing and analysis were limited to the TCR beta chain. The authors acknowledged the small sample size as a limitation that may reduce accuracy. Persistent disease showed preferential use of TRBV28, TRBJ1-2 and TRBJ2-5, whereas newly diagnosed disease favored TRBV20-1 and TRBJ2-1. A larger number of public clonotypes was shared among persistent patients (2,741) than among newly diagnosed patients (more than 850). Because the primary lesion, thyroid tissue, could not be accessed, the study looked at peripheral blood alone. Persistent Graves' disease patients showed lower TCR Shannon entropy and fewer highly expanded clones than newly diagnosed patients, suggesting clonal expansion.

Many counts were recorded for this clonotype. The antigen it binds to is not known. The input lacks base qualities; no much larger clone sits a single base away. The CDR3 starts with the cysteine, ends with the phenylalanine, and has 15 residues. Solely the CDR3 DNA is kept, with 45 bases framed from the first base. The germline V gene encodes CDR1 SGHAT and CDR2 FQDESV (reference sequence). V sheds 5 bases and J sheds 5 bases, leaving 17 bases between their ends. The sample's time point label is to be understood as: newly diagnosed GD, antithyroid drugs for less than 3 months. RNA was extracted from PBMCs in TRIzol for both TCR sequencing and RNA sequencing. Graves' disease was diagnosed according to American Thyroid Association guidelines. The patients came from an endocrinology department in Xi'an, China. Each patient gave about 10 milliliters of peripheral blood, collected in an EDTA anticoagulant tube. PBMCs were isolated by Ficoll Paque Plus density gradient separation without further T cell sorting. An Agilent 2100 Bioanalyzer and agarose gel were used to check RNA quality, while a NanoDrop 2000 measured RNA concentration.

The receptor library was made with multiplex PCR. Sequencing took place on an Illumina HiSeq 4000. iRepertoire HTBI primers and Arm-PCR amplification of CDR3 regions were used to construct TCR beta libraries. Before sequencing, the PCR products went through gel purification. In the paper's pipeline: Across samples, 60 to 75 TRBV and 14 TRBJ segments were identified and used for gene usage analysis of CDR3 amino acid clonotypes. Filtered high-quality paired reads were merged into contigs using COPE and FqMerger. Contigs were aligned with BLAST to IMGT TRBV, TRBD and TRBJ reference genes, and CDR3 was defined per IMGT. Highly expanded clones were defined as clonotypes with a frequency above 0.1%. Repertoire diversity was measured by Shannon entropy, and V-J evenness by the Gini coefficient. Public clonotypes were defined as clonotypes shared by more than one individual. The public reads were reanalyzed by TCRdb: fastp trimming at Q25, MiXCR alignment, in-frame beta chains only. Rows with one shared CDR3 protein collapse into an entry with the most common genes and DNA. TCRdb's processing, not the authors', yielded these V and J calls. Present in this sample are 250,000 to 300,000 distinct CDR3 sequences, under 20% of which were seen just once. The ten largest clones capture 14% of the sample.

These sequences were also reported in another study, on T cells in Graves' hyperthyroidism and ophthalmopathy. As that second paper reports: Graves' hyperthyroidism was defined as stable when no progression to ophthalmopathy occurred over 18 months of follow-up. The hyperthyroidism patients were between 18 and 65 years old and newly diagnosed, with a disease duration of less than 2 months. Exclusion was applied to patients with uncontrolled infections, other autoimmune diseases, pregnancy or lactation. Diagnoses were based on clinical symptoms, serum thyroxine and TRAb, thyroid ultrasound and orbital computed tomography. The TCR CDR3 was subjected to a first round of RT-PCR using the HTBI primer set and the Qiagen OneStep RT-PCR kit. Most expanded thyroid clonotypes (frequency above 0.001) were also found in blood, which suggests that blood repertoires may mirror thyroid immune responses. A 13 V-J signature model separated ophthalmopathy from stable hyperthyroidism, with 87.88% sensitivity and about 81% specificity in cross-validation and 80%/75% in testing. In validation, the model predicted progression to ophthalmopathy with around 71% sensitivity and around 72% specificity, a median of 6.5 months before onset. A discovery cohort of roughly 96 patients, approximately 45 with Graves' ophthalmopathy and fewer than 65 with stable Graves' hyperthyroidism, was used to find distinguishing TCR V-J signatures. An independent validation cohort of about 19 hyperthyroidism patients and approximately 16 patients who later progressed to ophthalmopathy tested prospective prediction of ophthalmopathy. The roughly 91 discovery patients were randomly divided into training and test sets at a 7:3 ratio. Thyroid tissue and blood T-cell repertoires from six Graves' hyperthyroidism patients were also compared in the study. Once sampling was done, hyperthyroidism patients were given methimazole at a starting dose of 30 mg daily, whereas ophthalmopathy patients were given high-dose intravenous methylprednisolone. The libraries were constructed in a second round of multiplex PCR and then size-selected and purified. The libraries were sequenced on an Illumina HiSeq2000 using paired-end 100 bp reads. Raw data were processed with SOAPnuke, discarding reads with adapters, uncalled bases, mean Phred below 15, or no exact constant-primer or identifier match. COPE v1.2.5 was used to merge high-quality paired reads, and clonotypes were defined as unique nucleotide sequences. Clonotypes were aligned to IMGT TRBV, TRBD and TRBJ reference segments using MiTCR v1.1. Analysis was restricted to V-J combinations with a frequency above 0.0001, which covered about 99% of repertoires. A TCS score was defined as the ratio of F50 (clonal expansion) to E x V (chaos), with BLOSUM62-based TCRdist applied between CDR3 peptides within each V-J. Welch's t-statistics and random forest reduced around 510 V-J features to about 12, which were used in a naive Bayes classifier (R e1071). No statistical method was used to set the sample size in advance, and investigators knew the group allocation. TCR Vbeta CDR3 sequencing of 120 to 150 peripheral blood samples (approximately 44 ophthalmopathy, some 75 hyperthyroidism and around 17 progressor patients) is reported in the paper.

The sequence links TRBV11-1 to TRBJ2-3, with a tentative D gene TRBD2 over 5 matching bases. The sequence was collected from a woman aged 25 to 39 with Graves disease. Donor details come from another sample of the same person, matched by shared clones. Here the sequenced sample was peripheral blood mononuclear cells (PBMCs), taken at new diagnosis, from a patient treated with antithyroid drugs. The nucleotides read TGTGCCAGCAGCCCTGGGGATCCTGAGGGAGATACGCAGTATTTT. Its product reads: CASSPGDPEGDTQYF. The CDR3, completed at both ends by the reference TRBV11-1 and TRBJ2-3 genes, gives the full variable domain EAEVAQSPRYKITEKSQAVAFWCDPISGHATLYWYRQILGQGPELLVQFQDESVVDDSQLPKDRFSAERLKGVDSTLKIQPAELGDSAMYLCASSPGDPEGDTQYFGPGTRLTVL.